One sample yielded the 30 T cell receptor beta chains listed below, sequenced in a study of blood T cell repertoires in COVID-19. Repertoires were generated with immunoSEQ multiplex PCR, while TCRdb's copy carries only in-frame clones and drops some. This table has around 60,000 clones, around 91% appearing once. Sequenced: peripheral blood. These receptors were taken from a man in his 60s with active COVID-19.

The rearrangement uses TRBV9 and TRBJ2-1; TRBD2 is a possible D gene (5 bases). The V gene lost 4 bases and the J gene lost 6 bases, with 8 bases spanning the gap. Germline-derived CDR1 and CDR2 are SGDLS and YYNGEE. CDR3 length: 12 residues. The CDR3 DNA is TGTGCCAGCAGCCTCGGGGTCAATGAGCAGTTCTTC. This encodes CASSLGVNEQFF.

The chain combines TRBV21-1 with TRBJ1-3; the table's D call of TRBD1 was not tested on the DNA. TRBV21-1 counts as a pseudogene. The CDR3 loop spans 14 amino acids. DNA of the CDR3: TGTGCCAGCAGCAAAGGGGGACAGAGAAACACCATATATTTT. Its protein is CASSKGGQRNTIYF.

V gene TRBV28 combines with J gene TRBJ2-3; possibly TRBD1 for D (6 bases). V shed 6 bases and J shed 3 bases, with 19 bases lying between them. The CDR3 covers 16 residues. Germline assignment: CDR1 MDHEN and CDR2 SYDVKM. CDR3 sequence (DNA): TGTGCCAGCAGAGATTCGAAGGGGGTTGGAACAGATACGCAGTATTTT. This translates into CASRDSKGVGTDTQYF. The complete variable domain, with remaining parts taken from reference TRBV28 and TRBJ2-3, reads DVKVTQSSRYLVKRTGEKVFLECVQDMDHENMFWYRQDPGLGLRLIYFSYDVKMKEKGDIPEGYSVSREKKERFSLILESASTNQTSMYLCASRDSKGVGTDTQYFGPGTRLTVL.

V and J are TRBV7-8 and TRBJ2-7; 9 nucleotides align to TRBD1. V shed 1 base and J 1 base; nucleotides not matched to a gene: 5. From germline, CDR1 is SGHVS and CDR2 FQNEAQ. The CDR3 extends over 16 amino acids. CDR3 amino acids: CASSLGQTGGSYEQYF. CDR3 bases: TGTGCCAGCAGCTTAGGGCAGACAGGGGGTTCCTACGAGCAGTACTTC.

The rearrangement uses TRBV2 and TRBJ2-1, with TRBD1 matching 11 bases. V shed 8 bases, J shed 2 bases, and the junction held 5 bases outside the gene matches. The CDR3 consists of 15 residues. CDR1 SNHLY and CDR2 FYNNEI come from the germline V gene. CDR3 sequence reads: CASSGTGGPYNEQFF. The CDR3 nucleotides read TGTGCCAGCTCCGGGACAGGGGGGCCCTACAATGAGCAGTTCTTC.

The rearrangement joins TRBV5-1 to TRBJ2-7; D might be TRBD2 (5 bases). Germline CDR1 reads SGHRS; CDR2 reads YFSETQ. Trimming removed 1 base at V and 2 bases at J, with 10 bases between. This CDR3 spans 14 amino acids. CDR3 nucleotide sequence: TGCGCCAGCAGCTTGAGGGAGTTGGCCTACGAGCAGTACTTC. This encodes CASSLRELAYEQYF.

The chain has TRBV2 and TRBJ2-3, with D possibly being TRBD2 (5 bases). This CDR3 is built from 14 residues. Trimming took off 3 bases at V and 2 bases at J, with 9 bases between the two ends. Germline V gene data show CDR1 as SNHLY and CDR2 as FYNNEI. The CDR3 is CASSDGVPTDTQYF. The CDR3, as DNA: TGTGCCAGCAGTGACGGGGTTCCCACAGATACGCAGTATTTT.

The V gene is TRBV2, the J gene TRBJ1-1; TRBD1 aligns across 8 bases. The CDR3 runs to 13 residues. J gave up 5 bases and V 8 bases, and 7 bases lay outside the gene matches. Germline CDR1 SNHLY, CDR2 FYNNEI. Here the CDR3 DNA reads TGTGCCAGCCCCGGACAGGGACGGACTGAAGCTTTCTTT. Amino acid sequence: CASPGQGRTEAFF.

This clone was detected only once. The chain carries TRBV19 and TRBJ1-5, with D perhaps TRBD1 (5 bases). This CDR3 has 12 amino acids. Germline V gives CDR1 LNHDA, CDR2 SQIVND (reference sequence). V was pared by 11 bases and J by 2 bases, with 10 bases between. CDR3 region: CASRGGNQPQHF. CDR3 DNA sequence: TGTGCCTCTAGGGGTGGCAATCAGCCCCAGCATTTT. The full variable domain, rest sourced from reference TRBV19 and TRBJ1-5, is DGGITQSPKYLFRKEGQNVTLSCEQNLNHDAMYWYRQDPGQGLRLIYYSQIVNDFQKGDIAEGYSVSREKKESFPLTVTSAQKNPTAFYLCASRGGNQPQHFGDGTRLSIL.

The V and J genes are TRBV7-6 and TRBJ2-5; TRBD1 matches at 7 bases. V was clipped by 0 bases and J by 7 bases; unmatched bases: 11. CDR1 and CDR2 from the germline V gene are SGHVS and FNYEAQ. CDR3 length: 16 residues. The DNA of the CDR3 is TGTGCCAGCAGCTTAGCAGGGGGCCAGAAAGTGGGGACCCAGTACTTC. It yields the protein CASSLAGGQKVGTQYF.

This clone was recorded only once. This chain links TRBV3-1 (or the pseudogene TRBV3-2) with TRBJ2-7; 7 positions agree with TRBD2. Germline CDR1 and CDR2: LGHDT and YNNKEL (reference sequence). V dropped 0 bases and J dropped 3; count of bases not matched to a gene: 14. This CDR3 region has 18 residues. The CDR3 region has the DNA TGTGCCAGCAGCCAAGATAAGGGTTCTGGCGGGAGAGTCTACGAGCAGTACTTC. Protein: CASSQDKGSGGRVYEQYF.

The chain carries TRBV7-3 and TRBJ2-2; possible D gene TRBD1, 5 bases. This CDR3 is built from 14 residues. Germline assignment: CDR1 SGHTA and CDR2 FQGTGA. V shed 3 bases and J shed 2 bases, with 7 bases lying between them. CDR3 protein: CASSFGHNTGELFF. The CDR3 region has the DNA TGTGCCAGCAGCTTCGGACATAACACCGGGGAGCTGTTTTTT. The entire variable domain, with the rest obtained from reference TRBV7-3 and TRBJ2-2, is as follows: GAGVSQTPSNKVTEKGKYVELRCDPISGHTALYWYRQSLGQGPEFLIYFQGTGAADDSGLPNDRFFAVRPEGSVSTLKIQRTERGDSAVYLCASSFGHNTGELFFGEGSRLTVL.

The chain links TRBV6-5 to TRBJ1-1; no definite D call. CDR1 is MNHEY and CDR2 is SVGAGI in the germline V gene. Between the trimmed V and J ends, which lost 4 bases and 7 bases, there was a span of 16 bases. This CDR3 is 14 amino acids long. The CDR3 loop reads CASSFTPADFEAFF. The CDR3 bases are TGTGCCAGCAGTTTTACACCGGCGGACTTTGAAGCTTTCTTT.

The J gene is TRBJ2-7, the V gene TRBV19, with unresolved D. This CDR3 is 13 amino acids long. Germline CDR1 and CDR2: LNHDA and SQIVND (reference sequence). The V end lost 4 bases, the J end lost 0 bases, and 7 bases lay between the germline ends. The CDR3 coding sequence is TGTGCCAGTAGTACAACTGACTCCTACGAGCAGTACTTC. Translated, it gives CASSTTDSYEQYF.

This clone has only one observation. The chain joins TRBV30 to TRBJ1-1; 10 bases are a match to TRBD1. The V segment lost 8 bases and the J segment 4 bases; nucleotides outside the gene matches: 1. CDR1 GTSNPN and CDR2 SVGIG come from the germline V gene (reference sequence). This CDR3 region has 11 residues. CDR3 DNA sequence: TGTGCCAGGACAGGGGGCACTGAAGCTTTCTTT. It specifies CARTGGTEAFF.

Points on this clone: A far larger clone is one nucleotide away, so this likely arose from a read error. V is TRBV21-1 and J is TRBJ2-7; TRBD2 is the table's D call, not checked against the DNA. TRBV21-1 is annotated as a pseudogene. The CDR3 loop spans 12 amino acids. The CDR3 coding sequence is TGTGCCAGCAGCCGGGAGAGGGACGAGCAGTACTTC. It codes for CASSRERDEQYF.

V and J are TRBV7-2 and TRBJ2-7, with 9 positions matching TRBD2. V lost 5 bases and J lost 1; bases outside the gene matches: 6. CDR1 and CDR2 (germline): SGHTA, FQGNSA. This CDR3 has 15 residues. The CDR3 DNA is TGTGCCAGCAGCCATAGTAGCGGGGGTTCCTACGAGCAGTACTTC. The encoded protein is CASSHSSGGSYEQYF.

J is TRBJ1-6 and V is TRBV6-5; 11 positions match TRBD1. CDR3 length: 13 residues. V shed 9 bases and J 9 bases; nucleotides not matched to a gene: 4. In germline, CDR1 is MNHEY, CDR2 SVGAGI. The CDR3 region has the DNA TGTGCCAGTTCCGGGACAGGGGGTTCACCCCTCCACTTT. Protein sequence: CASSGTGGSPLHF.

J is TRBJ2-3 and V is TRBV5-1; the D gene is possibly TRBD2 (5 bases). This CDR3 is 15 amino acids long. Germline CDR1 is SGHRS and CDR2 is YFSETQ. V was trimmed by 4 bases and J by 8 bases, leaving 20 bases between them. CDR3 amino acids: CASSAPTSPLLTQYF. The CDR3 region has the DNA TGCGCCAGCAGCGCGCCCACTAGTCCCCTCCTTACGCAGTATTTT. Based on the CDR3 plus reference TRBV5-1 and TRBJ2-3, the full variable domain is KAGVTQTPRYLIKTRGQQVTLSCSPISGHRSVSWYQQTPGQGLQFLFEYFSETQRNKGNFPGRFSGRQFSNSRSEMNVSTLELGDSALYLCASSAPTSPLLTQYFGPGTRLTVL.

This chain links TRBV6-5 with TRBJ2-3, with 7 positions matching TRBD2. V shed 5 bases, J shed 8 bases, and the junction held 10 bases outside the gene matches. The CDR3 has 14 residues. CDR1 MNHEY and CDR2 SVGAGI come from the germline V gene. Written as DNA, the CDR3 is TGTGCCAGCAGTCCCGAGACTAGCTCGACTACGCAGTATTTT. It yields the protein CASSPETSSTTQYF.

CDR3 nucleotides: TGTGCAGCGGATTCCCATCCGGGTTCATTGGGAAACACCATATATTTT. Amino acids: CAADSHPGSLGNTIYF. The rearrangement uses TRBV5-4 and TRBJ1-3; D unclear. The CDR3 contains 16 residues. Germline V gene lookup returns CDR1 SGHNT and CDR2 YYREEE (reference sequence).

V gene TRBV4-2 combines with J gene TRBJ1-5; D is ambiguous. The CDR3 has 14 residues. Germline assignment: CDR1 LGHNA and CDR2 YNFKEQ. The V gene lost 1 base and the J gene lost 2 bases, with 6 bases spanning the gap. CDR3 residues: CASSQVFGNQPQHF. The CDR3 region has the DNA TGTGCCAGCAGCCAAGTTTTCGGCAATCAGCCCCAGCATTTT.

The V call is TRBV6-6, the J call TRBJ2-5; 11 positions match TRBD2. The CDR3 extends over 18 amino acids. V was clipped by 5 bases and J by 3 bases; unmatched bases: 14. CDR1 and CDR2 from the germline V gene are MNHNY and SVGAGI (reference sequence). The CDR3 reads CASSPRRASGGSKETQYF. CDR3 sequence (DNA): TGTGCCAGCAGTCCCAGGAGGGCTAGCGGGGGGTCTAAAGAGACCCAGTACTTC.

This chain connects TRBV6-5 to TRBJ2-2; D gene uncertain. With 8 bases removed from V and 3 bases from J, the gap between germline ends came to 7 bases. The CDR3 consists of 12 residues. Germline assignment: CDR1 MNHEY and CDR2 SVGAGI. CDR3: CASARDTGELFF. The CDR3, as DNA: TGTGCCAGCGCGAGAGACACCGGGGAGCTGTTTTTT.

This chain joins TRBV19 and TRBJ2-7; 8 nucleotides align to TRBD2. Germline trimming cut 4 bases from V and 5 bases from J; bases unmatched to any gene: 7. The CDR3 has 14 amino acids. CDR1 LNHDA and CDR2 SQIVND come from the germline V gene (reference sequence). The CDR3 DNA reads TGTGCCAGTAGTAGCGGGAGGACTGTCAACGAGCAGTACTTC. Its translation: CASSSGRTVNEQYF.

The chain carries TRBV20-1 and TRBJ2-3; a weak D match, TRBD2 (5 bases). The CDR3 runs to 14 residues. Trimming took off 3 bases at V and 4 bases at J, with 14 bases between the two ends. Germline V gene lookup returns CDR1 DFQATT and CDR2 SNEGSKA (reference sequence). The CDR3: CSASIGLGADTQYF. DNA for the CDR3: TGCAGTGCTAGTATTGGACTTGGCGCAGATACGCAGTATTTT.

CDR3 loop: CASSLGPGSSSPLHF. For the CDR3, the DNA is TGTGCCAGCAGCTTAGGGCCGGGGAGTAGTTCACCCCTCCACTTT. This sequence joins TRBV7-2 and TRBJ1-6, with D uncertain. This CDR3 is 15 amino acids long. CDR1 and CDR2 (germline): SGHTA, FQGNSA. V shed 1 base and J shed 9 bases, with 13 bases lying between them.

The V call is TRBV4-1, the J call TRBJ2-1, with TRBD2 matching over 7 bases. V lost 0 bases, J lost 6 bases, and 8 bases stayed unmatched. Germline V gives CDR1 MGHRA, CDR2 YSYEKL. CDR3 size: 16 residues. DNA for the CDR3: TGCGCCAGCAGCCAAGAGGGATGGGAGGGTGGCAATGAGCAGTTCTTC. Protein product: CASSQEGWEGGNEQFF.

The rearrangement links TRBV28 to TRBJ2-7; 8 bases are shared with TRBD1. V dropped 6 bases and J dropped 3; count of bases not matched to a gene: 10. The CDR3 is made up of 15 amino acids. The germline gives CDR1 MDHEN, CDR2 SYDVKM. The CDR3 is CASRPGGAGFYEQYF. The DNA for the CDR3 is TGTGCCAGCAGACCAGGGGGCGCGGGTTTCTACGAGCAGTACTTC.

The chain employs TRBV28 and TRBJ1-2; D is perhaps TRBD1 (5 bases). The V gene lost 5 bases and the J gene lost 3 bases, with 10 bases spanning the gap. CDR3 length: 13 amino acids. CDR1 MDHEN and CDR2 SYDVKM come from the germline V gene. The CDR3 sequence: CASSVGGDYGYTF. The CDR3 bases are TGTGCCAGCAGTGTGGGGGGAGACTATGGCTACACCTTC.